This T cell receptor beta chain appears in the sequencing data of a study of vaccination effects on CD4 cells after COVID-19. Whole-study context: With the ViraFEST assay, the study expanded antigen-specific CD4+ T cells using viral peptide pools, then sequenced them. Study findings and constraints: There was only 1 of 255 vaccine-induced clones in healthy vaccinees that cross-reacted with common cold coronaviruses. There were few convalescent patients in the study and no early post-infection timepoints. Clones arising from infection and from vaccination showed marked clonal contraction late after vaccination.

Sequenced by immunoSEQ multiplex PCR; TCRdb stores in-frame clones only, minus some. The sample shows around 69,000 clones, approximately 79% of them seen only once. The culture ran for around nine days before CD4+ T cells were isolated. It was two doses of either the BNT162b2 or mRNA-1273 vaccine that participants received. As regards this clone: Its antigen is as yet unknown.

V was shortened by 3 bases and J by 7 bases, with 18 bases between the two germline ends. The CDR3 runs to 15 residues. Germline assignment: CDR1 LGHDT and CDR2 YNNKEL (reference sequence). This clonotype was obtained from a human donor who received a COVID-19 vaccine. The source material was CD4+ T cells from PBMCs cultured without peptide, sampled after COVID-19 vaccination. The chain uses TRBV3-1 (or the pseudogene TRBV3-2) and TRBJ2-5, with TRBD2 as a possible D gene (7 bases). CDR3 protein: CASSHWTGGQGTQYF. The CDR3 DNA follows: TGTGCCAGCAGCCATTGGACGGGGGGCCAGGGGACCCAGTACTTC.